This T cell receptor (beta chain) was obtained from a study of T cell repertoires in cytomegalovirus infection. Across the whole study: Public TCR beta signatures were indicative of both CMV infection and a matching HLA type.

TCRdb used MiXCR to reprocess the reads, holding one entry per CDR3 protein. The sample records some 240,000 distinct CDR3 sequences, about 18% being singletons. This clonotype has at least ten counts. The antigen is undetermined. Study-level points and caveats: The study identified carriers of CMV plus the relevant HLA from cumulative public TCR beta family frequency. The response measured ex vivo was dominated by TCR beta clonotypes (HLA-C-restricted and CMV-specific).

The CDR3 totals 17 residues. Trimming left V 1 base short and J 2 bases short, with 18 bases between. Germline CDR1 MGHRA, CDR2 YSYEKL. The source material was CD8+ T cells from PBMCs. The V and J genes are TRBV4-1 and TRBJ2-7; a possible D gene is TRBD2 (6 bases). The clonotype was recovered from a human donor in good health (CMV status not recorded). Some clones in this sample may be carry-over from other donors' samples. The CDR3 nucleotides are TGCGCCAGCAGCCAAGGTTTGTTAGGGGAGGCAGCCTACGAGCAGTACTTC. It encodes CASSQGLLGEAAYEQYF.